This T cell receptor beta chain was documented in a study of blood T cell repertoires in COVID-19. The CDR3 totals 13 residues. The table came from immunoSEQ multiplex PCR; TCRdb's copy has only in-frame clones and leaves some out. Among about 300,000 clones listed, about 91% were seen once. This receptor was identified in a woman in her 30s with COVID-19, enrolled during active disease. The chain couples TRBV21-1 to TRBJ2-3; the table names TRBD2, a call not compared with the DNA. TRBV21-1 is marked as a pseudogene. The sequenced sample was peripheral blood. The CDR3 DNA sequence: TGTGCCGGCCGCGGGGCGCACACAGATACGCAGTATTTT. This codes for CAGRGAHTDTQYF.